This T cell receptor beta chain originates from a study of T cells in Graves' hyperthyroidism and ophthalmopathy. RNA transcripts were the template for amplifying TCR beta CDR3 regions. The TCR CDR3 was amplified in a first-round RT-PCR using the HTBI primer set. TCRdb analysed the multiplex PCR reads with MiXCR anew, one entry per CDR3 protein. The data hold 300,000 to 400,000 distinct CDR3 sequences, with roughly 14% observed a single time. Within the sample, this clonotype is medium-sized. V was shortened by 0 bases and J by 1 base, with 3 bases between the two germline ends. The CDR3 has 13 amino acids. The V gene's germline CDR1 is SGHAT and CDR2 FQNNGV. With duration under 3 months, ophthalmopathy was active: Clinical Activity Score at least 3, NOSPECS at least 4. Diagnoses were made from clinical symptoms, serum measures (thyroxine and TRAb), thyroid ultrasound and orbital computed tomography. Fresh 10 ml peripheral blood yielded PBMCs.

This chain links TRBV11-2 with TRBJ1-1; D ambiguous. The source is a woman aged 25-40 years with Graves' ophthalmopathy. Sequenced: blood. The CDR3, as DNA: TGTGCCAGCAGCTTAGAGGGGAACACTGAAGCTTTCTTT. It yields the protein CASSLEGNTEAFF.